Below, 21 T cell receptor beta chains from the same sample are listed, as sequenced in a study of cytomegalovirus exposure and HLA in healthy donors. The PCR ran on 60 Vbeta and 13 Jbeta primers. Method: immunoSEQ multiplex PCR; TCRdb's copy keeps in-frame clones and lacks some. This sample has fewer than 200,000 clones, with around 85% found just once. The sequenced sample consisted of PBMCs. These receptors came from a woman aged 30 to 39 in good health and CMV-seronegative.

The V gene is TRBV6-5, the J gene TRBJ2-4; D possibly corresponds to TRBD1 (5 bases). Germline-derived CDR1 and CDR2 are MNHEY and SVGAGI. The germline V and J ends were trimmed by 4 bases and 3 bases, with 13 bases remaining between them. This CDR3 has 15 residues. The CDR3 coding sequence is TGTGCCAGCAGTTTGACAACCACAGGCAAAAACATTCAGTACTTC. As protein: CASSLTTTGKNIQYF.

In its sample, this clone was seen a few times. V and J are TRBV7-6 and TRBJ2-7; TRBD2 matches 10 bases. Germline assignment: CDR1 SGHVS and CDR2 FNYEAQ. The CDR3 consists of 18 residues. Germline trimming cut 6 bases from V and 0 bases from J; bases unmatched to any gene: 14. The CDR3 loop is CASSRGASGGPSSYEQYF. For the CDR3, the DNA is TGTGCCAGCAGTCGGGGGGCTAGCGGGGGTCCTAGCTCCTACGAGCAGTACTTC.

Notes on this clone: This likely comes from a read error, as the CDR3 has no conserved phenylalanine or tryptophan at its end. This chain joins TRBV29-1 and TRBJ2-7; the D gene is possibly TRBD1 (6 bases). Trimming removed 4 bases at V and 3 bases at J, with 19 bases between. The CDR3 spans 15 residues. Germline V gene sequence: CDR1 SQVTM, CDR2 ANQGSEA. CDR3 nucleotides: TGCAGCGTTGGATTCCAGGGGACATTGAGCTACGAGCAGTACTCC. This codes for CSVGFQGTLSYEQYS.

This chain joins TRBV4-3 and TRBJ1-2; weak D call: TRBD1 (5 bases). The CDR3 extends over 15 amino acids. CDR1 is LGHNA, CDR2 YSLEER, per germline. V was clipped by 0 bases and J by 6 bases, with 14 bases between them. The CDR3 nucleotides are TGCGCCAGCAGCCAAGATCGGGGGGGTTGGGATGGCTACACCTTC. It translates to CASSQDRGGWDGYTF.

The genes are TRBV28 and TRBJ1-2, with a weak D call TRBD1 (5 bases). This CDR3 contains 16 residues. V lost 5 bases and J 2 bases, leaving 18 bases between the germline ends. Germline lookup yields CDR1 MDHEN and CDR2 SYDVKM. CDR3 sequence (DNA): TGTGCCAGCAGTCTCTCACCCAGGGAGGTCAACTATGGCTACACCTTC. This encodes CASSLSPREVNYGYTF.

V usage is TRBV5-4 and J usage is TRBJ1-1; 8 positions match TRBD1. Germline loops: CDR1 SGHNT, CDR2 YYREEE (reference sequence). V trimming: 0 bases; J trimming: 5 bases; junction bases outside the gene matches: 6. The CDR3 totals 15 residues. The CDR3 region has the DNA TGTGCCAGCAGCTTGGGGGGGACAGGAGTGACTGAAGCTTTCTTT. Residues: CASSLGGTGVTEAFF.

This sequence joins TRBV9 and TRBJ2-5, with 7 bases lining up with TRBD1. The CDR3 sequence is 13 residues long. With 5 bases clipped from V and 1 base from J, the junction kept 2 bases outside the gene matches. Germline CDR1 reads SGDLS; CDR2 reads YYNGEE. The CDR3 loop reads CASSDRAQETQYF. The CDR3 DNA sequence: TGTGCCAGCAGTGACAGGGCCCAAGAGACCCAGTACTTC.

The J gene is TRBJ2-5, the V gene TRBV9; 9 bases map to TRBD1. The J call may be incorrect, as the DNA end agrees better with TRBJ2-7. The CDR3 is 14 residues long. Germline CDR1 is SGDLS and CDR2 is YYNGEE. The CDR3 loop reads CASSVVQGAGEQYF. Written as DNA, the CDR3 is TGTGCCAGCAGCGTAGTACAGGGGGCCGGCGAGCAGTACTTC.

The J gene is TRBJ2-1, the V gene TRBV10-3; 10 nucleotides match TRBD2. Germline V gene sequence: CDR1 ENHRY, CDR2 SYGVKD. The J segment lost 9 bases and the V segment lost 2 bases, leaving 10 bases of the junction unmatched. This CDR3 comprises 16 residues. The CDR3 region is CAISEGTSGKGVEQFF. CDR3 bases: TGTGCCATCAGTGAGGGTACTAGCGGGAAAGGGGTTGAGCAGTTCTTC.

This clone has a single count. The V and J genes are TRBV6-5 and TRBJ1-2, with TRBD1 matching 7 bases. The CDR3 loop spans 14 amino acids. The V gene's germline CDR1 is MNHEY and CDR2 SVGAGI. V shed 6 bases, J shed 4 bases, and the junction held 8 bases outside the gene matches. The CDR3 spells CASRRQGASYGYTF. DNA for the CDR3: TGTGCCAGCAGAAGACAGGGCGCTAGCTATGGCTACACCTTC.

The rearrangement links TRBV5-1 to TRBJ2-7; 8 bases are a match to TRBD2. The germline V gene encodes CDR1 SGHRS and CDR2 YFSETQ. J lost 0 bases, V lost 5 bases, and 7 bases had no gene match. CDR3 length equals 15 residues. CDR3: CASRPGLADSYEQYF. The CDR3 DNA is TGCGCCAGCAGGCCCGGACTAGCTGACTCCTACGAGCAGTACTTC.

This clone is a singleton in its sample. This chain connects TRBV7-2 to TRBJ2-3; possible D gene TRBD1, 6 bases. This CDR3 contains 17 residues. Germline V gene data show CDR1 as SGHTA and CDR2 as FQGNSA. V was trimmed by 3 bases and J by 1 base, leaving 17 bases between them. The CDR3 region is CASSLISPGAGTDTQYF. The CDR3 region has the DNA TGTGCCAGCAGCTTGATTAGCCCAGGGGCCGGCACAGATACGCAGTATTTT.

The rearrangement joins TRBV7-9 to TRBJ1-1; D is possibly TRBD1 (6 bases). The CDR3 runs to 13 residues. In germline, CDR1 is SEHNR, CDR2 FQNEAQ (reference sequence). The germline V and J ends were trimmed by 8 bases and 7 bases, with 17 bases remaining between them. In DNA form, the CDR3 reads TGTGCCAGCGCTTATCGGGGGGCCGGTGAAGCTTTCTTT. Amino acid sequence: CASAYRGAGEAFF.

This sequence joins TRBV10-1 and TRBJ1-1; no clear D gene. The CDR3 sequence is 14 residues long. The germline V and J ends were trimmed by 0 bases and 1 base, with 6 bases remaining between them. The germline V gene encodes CDR1 WNHNN and CDR2 SYGVQD (reference sequence). The CDR3 loop is CASSESRGNTEAFF. In nucleotides, the CDR3 is TGCGCCAGCAGTGAGTCAAGAGGGAACACTGAAGCTTTCTTT.

The V call is TRBV7-9, the J call TRBJ2-7; maybe TRBD2 (6 bases). In germline, CDR1 is SEHNR, CDR2 FQNEAQ (reference sequence). Trimming took 4 bases from V and 3 from J, leaving 10 bases between them. The CDR3 sequence is 13 residues long. The CDR3 reads CASSSPGGYEQYF. The CDR3 DNA is TGTGCCAGCAGCTCACCCGGGGGCTACGAGCAGTACTTC.

This clone was detected only once. Distinct nucleotide sequences in the sample also encode this CDR3. The chain combines TRBV19 with TRBJ1-1, with D hard to call. This CDR3 comprises 15 residues. With 6 bases removed from V and 5 bases from J, the gap between germline ends came to 19 bases. The V gene's germline CDR1 is LNHDA and CDR2 SQIVND (reference sequence). The CDR3 DNA is TGTGCCAGTAGCAAACACTCTTCCGGGGAGACTGAAGCTTTCTTT. This translates into CASSKHSSGETEAFF.

The rearrangement uses TRBV5-4 and TRBJ2-1, with 10 bases matching TRBD2. The CDR3 length is 15 residues. Germline V lookup: CDR1 SGHNT, CDR2 YYREEE (reference sequence). V lost 4 bases and J lost 2; bases outside the gene matches: 3. The CDR3 DNA sequence: TGTGCCAGCAGCCGAAGCGGGGGGGCCTACAATGAGCAGTTCTTC. Its translation: CASSRSGGAYNEQFF.

The table lists this clone with a count of one. This chain connects TRBV6-5 to TRBJ1-1; 7 nucleotides align to TRBD1. The CDR3 extends over 15 amino acids. V shed 0 bases, J shed 4 bases, and the junction held 5 bases outside the gene matches. Germline V lookup: CDR1 MNHEY, CDR2 SVGAGI. CDR3 sequence: CASSYSTGRATEAFF. The CDR3 DNA is TGTGCCAGCAGTTACTCGACAGGGCGGGCCACTGAAGCTTTCTTT.

The chain joins TRBV6-1 to TRBJ2-3, with D perhaps matching TRBD1 (5 bases). V dropped 7 bases and J dropped 1 base, with 15 bases sitting between them. Germline CDR1 reads MNHNS; CDR2 reads SASEGT. The CDR3 covers 15 residues. CDR3 nucleotides: TGTGCCAGCACCACGAGTGGCAGGGGCACAGATACGCAGTATTTT. Its translation is CASTTSGRGTDTQYF.

This chain uses TRBV2 with TRBJ1-2; TRBD1 aligns across 8 bases. The CDR3 totals 17 residues. From germline, CDR1 is SNHLY and CDR2 FYNNEI. Germline trimming cut 4 bases from V and 2 bases from J; bases unmatched to any gene: 12. In nucleotides, the CDR3 is TGTGCCAGCAGTGGGGACAGGCTGATCACTGGAAACTATGGCTACACCTTC. This encodes CASSGDRLITGNYGYTF.

The chain employs TRBV28 and TRBJ2-7, with 9 nucleotides matching TRBD1. The CDR3 totals 15 residues. Germline loops: CDR1 MDHEN, CDR2 SYDVKM. Unmatched junction bases numbered 11, after V lost 5 bases and J lost 6 bases. The CDR3 loop reads CASSPPGQGSREQYF. CDR3 bases: TGTGCCAGCAGTCCACCGGGACAGGGTTCCCGCGAGCAGTACTTC.